This T cell receptor (beta chain) was documented in a study of blood T cell repertoires in COVID-19. Across the whole study: Italy, Spain and the United States were the sources of the convalescent and acute COVID-19 samples. PBMCs, B-cell-depleted T cells, or T cells were the source of the cDNA or gDNA that made up the material.

J gave up 1 base and V 7 bases, and 6 bases lay outside the gene matches. The CDR3 is made up of 14 amino acids. Germline V lookup: CDR1 SGHRS, CDR2 YFSETQ. Per the authors' pipeline: Reference gene primer amplification yielded estimated nucleated cell counts. Data came from immunoSEQ multiplex PCR; TCRdb stores just in-frame clones and leaves some out. V and J calls and clone size are those listed in that table; D and trimming were worked out from the DNA. The sample yields about 87,000 clones, around 86% seen once. The V call is TRBV5-1, the J call TRBJ1-1; 8 nucleotides line up with TRBD1. Specimen: peripheral blood. This clonotype was sampled from a woman between 70 and 85 years old with acute or convalescent COVID-19. For the CDR3, the DNA is TGCGCCAGCGGACCGGACAGGGCGAACACTGAAGCTTTCTTT. This codes for CASGPDRANTEAFF.